This TCR beta chain was found in a study of T cells in Graves' hyperthyroidism and ophthalmopathy. Overall study context: Any treatment followed the collection of peripheral blood at initial diagnosis. General study points: Within blood appeared most thyroid clonotypes that had expanded above 0.001.

The CDR3 loop spans 12 amino acids. Trimming took 1 base from V and 7 from J, leaving 8 bases between them. CDR1 is LGHDT, CDR2 YNNKEL, per germline (reference sequence). Regions amplified from RNA transcripts were the TCR beta CDR3 regions. TCR CDR3 underwent first-round RT-PCR with the HTBI primer set. TCRdb analysed the multiplex PCR reads with MiXCR anew, one entry per CDR3 protein. Altogether 660,000 or so distinct CDR3 sequences are present, around 20% being singletons, with the ten largest covering over 30%. The study included ophthalmopathy patients with Clinical Activity Score at least 3, NOSPECS grade at least 4 and duration under 3 months. Turning to this clonotype: Antigen: not known.

The V gene is TRBV3-1, the J gene TRBJ2-7; no reliable D call. Sequenced material: blood. The sequence derives from a man under 40 with Graves' ophthalmopathy. CDR3 DNA sequence: TGTGCCAGCAGCCAAGGCCCGCTGGAGCAGTACTTC. This encodes CASSQGPLEQYF.